This paragraph covers one TCR beta chain sequence. The sample comes from a study of blood T cell repertoires in COVID-19. Study background: Donors in the United States, Italy and Spain gave samples during acute or convalescent COVID-19.

Per the original methods: Amplified reference gene primers provided the basis for estimating nucleated cell counts. Clones were sequenced by immunoSEQ multiplex PCR, and TCRdb holds only the in-frame ones, with some missing. That table is the source of V, J and clone size, and D and trimming were worked out from the DNA. Of around 120,000 clones listed, 65% to 90% were seen once; the top ten hold around 2.5%. Those enrolled, adults aged roughly 18 to 95 years, came from some 25 US areas. V lost 4 bases and J 5 bases, leaving 14 bases between the germline ends. The CDR3 has 14 residues. Germline V CDR1 and CDR2: MGHRA, YSYEKL.

The gene calls are TRBV4-1 and TRBJ1-1, with a weak D call TRBD1 (5 bases). The clonotype was recovered from a woman aged 50 to 60 who had recovered from COVID-19. The source material was PBMCs or T cells enriched from blood (not recorded which). The CDR3 DNA follows: TGCGCCAGCAGCCCAGAGCAGGGTTGGACTGAAGCTTTCTTT. Encoded protein: CASSPEQGWTEAFF.